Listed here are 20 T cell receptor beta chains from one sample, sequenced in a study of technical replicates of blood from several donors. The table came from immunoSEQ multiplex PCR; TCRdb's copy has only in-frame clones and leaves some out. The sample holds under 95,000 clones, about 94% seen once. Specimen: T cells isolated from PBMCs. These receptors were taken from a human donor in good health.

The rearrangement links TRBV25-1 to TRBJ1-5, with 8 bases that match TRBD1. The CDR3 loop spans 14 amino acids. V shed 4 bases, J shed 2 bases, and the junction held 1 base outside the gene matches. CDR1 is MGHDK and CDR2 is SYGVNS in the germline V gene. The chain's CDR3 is CASSGGQGNQPQHF. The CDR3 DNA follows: TGTGCCAGCAGTGGGGGACAGGGCAATCAGCCCCAGCATTTT. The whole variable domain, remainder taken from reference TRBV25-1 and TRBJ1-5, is EADIYQTPRYLVIGTGKKITLECSQTMGHDKMYWYQQDPGMELHLIHYSYGVNSTEKGDLSSESTVSRIRTEHFPLTLESARPSHTSQYLCASSGGQGNQPQHFGDGTRLSIL.

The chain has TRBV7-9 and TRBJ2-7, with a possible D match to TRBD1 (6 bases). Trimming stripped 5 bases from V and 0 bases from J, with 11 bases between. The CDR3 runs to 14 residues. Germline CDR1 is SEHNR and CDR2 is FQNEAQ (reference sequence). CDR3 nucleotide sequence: TGTGCCAGCAGCCCACAGGGAAACTCCTACGAGCAGTACTTC. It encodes CASSPQGNSYEQYF.

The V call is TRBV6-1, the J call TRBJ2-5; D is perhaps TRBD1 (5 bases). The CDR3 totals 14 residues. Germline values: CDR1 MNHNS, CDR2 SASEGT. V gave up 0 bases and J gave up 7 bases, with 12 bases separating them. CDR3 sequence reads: CASSEATVGPTQYF. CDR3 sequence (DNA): TGTGCCAGCAGTGAAGCGACAGTGGGTCCGACCCAGTACTTC.

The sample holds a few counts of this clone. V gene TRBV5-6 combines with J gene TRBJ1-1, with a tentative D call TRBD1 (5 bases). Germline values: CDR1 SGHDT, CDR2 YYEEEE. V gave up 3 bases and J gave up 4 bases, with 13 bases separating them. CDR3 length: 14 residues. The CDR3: CASSSVGGFTEAFF. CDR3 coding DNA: TGTGCCAGCAGCTCCGTCGGGGGGTTCACTGAAGCTTTCTTT. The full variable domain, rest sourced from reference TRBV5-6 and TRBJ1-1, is DAGVTQSPTHLIKTRGQQVTLRCSPKSGHDTVSWYQQALGQGPQFIFQYYEEEERQRGNFPDRFSGHQFPNYSSELNVNALLLGDSALYLCASSSVGGFTEAFFGQGTRLTVV.

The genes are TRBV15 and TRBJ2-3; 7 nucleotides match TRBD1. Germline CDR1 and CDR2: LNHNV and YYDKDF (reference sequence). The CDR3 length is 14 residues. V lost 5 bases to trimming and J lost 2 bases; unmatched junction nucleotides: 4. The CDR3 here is CATSETGNTDTQYF. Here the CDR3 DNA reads TGTGCCACCAGCGAGACAGGGAACACAGATACGCAGTATTTT.

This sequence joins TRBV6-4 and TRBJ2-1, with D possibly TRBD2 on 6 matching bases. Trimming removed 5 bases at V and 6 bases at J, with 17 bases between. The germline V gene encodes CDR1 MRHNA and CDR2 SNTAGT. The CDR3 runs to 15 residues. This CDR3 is CASSSPGTVINEQFF. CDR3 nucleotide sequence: TGTGCCAGCAGTTCCCCCGGGACTGTCATCAATGAGCAGTTCTTC.

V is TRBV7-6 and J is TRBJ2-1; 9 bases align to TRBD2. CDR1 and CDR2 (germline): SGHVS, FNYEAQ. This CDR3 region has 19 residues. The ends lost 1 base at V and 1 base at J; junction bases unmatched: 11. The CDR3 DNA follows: TGTGCCAGCAGCTTAGTTAGCGGGAGTTTCCTAAGGTCCTACAATGAGCAGTTCTTC. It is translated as CASSLVSGSFLRSYNEQFF.

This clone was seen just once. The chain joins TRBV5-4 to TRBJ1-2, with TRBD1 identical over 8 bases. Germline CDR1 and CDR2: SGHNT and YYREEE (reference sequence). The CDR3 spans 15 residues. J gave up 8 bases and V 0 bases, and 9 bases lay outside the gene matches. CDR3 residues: CASSLEQGVGGGYTF. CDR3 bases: TGTGCCAGCAGCTTGGAACAGGGGGTTGGGGGGGGCTACACCTTC.

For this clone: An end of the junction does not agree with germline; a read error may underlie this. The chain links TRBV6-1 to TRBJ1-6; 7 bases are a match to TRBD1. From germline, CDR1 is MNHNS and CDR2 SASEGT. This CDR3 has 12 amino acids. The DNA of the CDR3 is TGTGCCAGCAGTGAAGGAGGACAGGCTTTAATATTT. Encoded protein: CASSEGGQALIF.

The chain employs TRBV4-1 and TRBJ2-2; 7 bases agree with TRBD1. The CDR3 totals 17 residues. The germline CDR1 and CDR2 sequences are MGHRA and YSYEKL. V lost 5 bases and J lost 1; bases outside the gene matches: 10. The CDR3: CASSYAIQGVNTGELFF. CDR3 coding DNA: TGCGCCAGCAGCTACGCCATTCAGGGGGTGAACACCGGGGAGCTGTTTTTT.

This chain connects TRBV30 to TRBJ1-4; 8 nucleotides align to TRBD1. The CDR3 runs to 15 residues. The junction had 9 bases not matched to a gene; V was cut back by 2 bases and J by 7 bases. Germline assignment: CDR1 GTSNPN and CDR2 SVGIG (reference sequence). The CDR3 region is CAWSPGGGFSEKLFF. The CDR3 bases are TGTGCCTGGAGTCCAGGGGGCGGCTTTAGTGAAAAACTGTTTTTT.

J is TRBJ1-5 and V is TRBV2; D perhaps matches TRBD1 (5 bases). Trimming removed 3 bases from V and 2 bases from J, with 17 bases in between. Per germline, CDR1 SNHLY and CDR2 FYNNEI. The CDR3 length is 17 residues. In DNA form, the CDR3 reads TGTGCCAGCAGTGAGTTTCGGGGACTAACGGGCAATCAGCCCCAGCATTTT. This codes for CASSEFRGLTGNQPQHF.

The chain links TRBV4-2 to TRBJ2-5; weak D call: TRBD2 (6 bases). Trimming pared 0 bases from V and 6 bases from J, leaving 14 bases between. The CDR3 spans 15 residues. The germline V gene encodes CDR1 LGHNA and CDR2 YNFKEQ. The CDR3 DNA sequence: TGTGCCAGCAGCCAAGATCAAGGCGGGACGAAGACCCAGTACTTC. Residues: CASSQDQGGTKTQYF.

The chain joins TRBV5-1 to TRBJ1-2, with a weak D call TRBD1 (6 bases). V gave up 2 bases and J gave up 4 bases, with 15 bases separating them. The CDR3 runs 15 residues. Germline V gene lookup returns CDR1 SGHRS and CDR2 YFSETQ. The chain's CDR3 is CASSFGQGPFYGYTF. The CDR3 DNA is TGCGCCAGCAGCTTCGGTCAGGGGCCCTTCTATGGCTACACCTTC. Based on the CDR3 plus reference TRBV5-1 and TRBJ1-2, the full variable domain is KAGVTQTPRYLIKTRGQQVTLSCSPISGHRSVSWYQQTPGQGLQFLFEYFSETQRNKGNFPGRFSGRQFSNSRSEMNVSTLELGDSALYLCASSFGQGPFYGYTFGSGTRLTVV.

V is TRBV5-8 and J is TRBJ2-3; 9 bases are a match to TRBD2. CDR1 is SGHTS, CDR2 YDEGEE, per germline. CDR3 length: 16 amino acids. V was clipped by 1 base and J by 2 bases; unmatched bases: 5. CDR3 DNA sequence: TGTGCCAGCAGCTTGAGGCGGGGGGGGCTCACAGATACGCAGTATTTT. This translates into CASSLRRGGLTDTQYF.

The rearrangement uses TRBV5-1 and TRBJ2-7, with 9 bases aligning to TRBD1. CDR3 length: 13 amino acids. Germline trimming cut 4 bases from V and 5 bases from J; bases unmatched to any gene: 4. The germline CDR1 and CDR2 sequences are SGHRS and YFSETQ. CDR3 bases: TGCGCCAGCAGCCGACAGGGGGGTAACGAGCAGTACTTC. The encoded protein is CASSRQGGNEQYF.

The chain's CDR3 is CASSEGSLAGPWGENEQFF. The CDR3, as DNA: TGCGCCAGCAGCGAGGGGTCGCTAGCGGGTCCCTGGGGGGAAAATGAGCAGTTCTTC. The J gene is TRBJ2-1, the V gene TRBV10-1; 8 bases match TRBD2. V shed 6 bases and J 7 bases; nucleotides not matched to a gene: 23. The germline V gene encodes CDR1 WNHNN and CDR2 SYGVQD (reference sequence). This CDR3 has 19 amino acids.

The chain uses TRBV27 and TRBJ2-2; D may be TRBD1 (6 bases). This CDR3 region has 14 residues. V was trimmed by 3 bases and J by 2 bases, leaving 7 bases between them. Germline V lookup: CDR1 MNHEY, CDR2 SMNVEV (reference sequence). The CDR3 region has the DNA TGTGCCAGCAGTTTGGGACATAACACCGGGGAGCTGTTTTTT. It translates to CASSLGHNTGELFF.

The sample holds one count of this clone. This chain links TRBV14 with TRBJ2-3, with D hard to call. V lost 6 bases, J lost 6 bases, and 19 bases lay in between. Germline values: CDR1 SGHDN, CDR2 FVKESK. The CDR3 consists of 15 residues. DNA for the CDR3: TGTGCCAGCAGGACTTCGTGGCTCCCGACCGATACGCAGTATTTT. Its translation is CASRTSWLPTDTQYF.

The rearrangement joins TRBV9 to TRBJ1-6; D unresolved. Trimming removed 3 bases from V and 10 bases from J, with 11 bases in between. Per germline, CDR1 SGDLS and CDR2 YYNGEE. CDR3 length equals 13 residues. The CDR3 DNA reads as TGTGCCAGCAGCGCCGTCCGGGAGTCACCCCTCCACTTT. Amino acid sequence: CASSAVRESPLHF.